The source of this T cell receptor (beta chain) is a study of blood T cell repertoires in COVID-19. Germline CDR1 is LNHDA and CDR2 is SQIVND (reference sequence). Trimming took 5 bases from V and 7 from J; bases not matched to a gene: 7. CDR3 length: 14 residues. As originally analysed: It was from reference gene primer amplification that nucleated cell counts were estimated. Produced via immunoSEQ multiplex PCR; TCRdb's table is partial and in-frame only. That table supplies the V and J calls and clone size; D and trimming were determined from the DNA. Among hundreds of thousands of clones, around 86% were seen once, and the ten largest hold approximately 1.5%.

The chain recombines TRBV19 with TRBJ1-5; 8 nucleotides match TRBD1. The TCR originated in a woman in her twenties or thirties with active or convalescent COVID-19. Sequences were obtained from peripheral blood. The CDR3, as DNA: TGTGCCAGTAGTCCAGGGGGCGCAGGACAGCCCCAGCATTTT. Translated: CASSPGGAGQPQHF.